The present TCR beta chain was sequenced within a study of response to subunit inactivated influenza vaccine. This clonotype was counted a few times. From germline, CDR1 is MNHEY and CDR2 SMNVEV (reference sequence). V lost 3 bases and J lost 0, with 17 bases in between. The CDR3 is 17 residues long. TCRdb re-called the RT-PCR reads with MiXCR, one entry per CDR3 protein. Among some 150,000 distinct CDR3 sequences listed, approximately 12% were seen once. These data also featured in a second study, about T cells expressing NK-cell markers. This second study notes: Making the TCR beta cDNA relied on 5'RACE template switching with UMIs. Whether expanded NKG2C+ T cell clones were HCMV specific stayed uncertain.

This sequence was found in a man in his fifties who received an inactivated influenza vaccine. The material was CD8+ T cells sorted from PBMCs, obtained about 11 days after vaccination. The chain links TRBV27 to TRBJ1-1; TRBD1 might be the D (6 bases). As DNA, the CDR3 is TGTGCCAGCAGTTTCACACAGGGCAATAGTATGAACACTGAAGCTTTCTTT. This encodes CASSFTQGNSMNTEAFF.